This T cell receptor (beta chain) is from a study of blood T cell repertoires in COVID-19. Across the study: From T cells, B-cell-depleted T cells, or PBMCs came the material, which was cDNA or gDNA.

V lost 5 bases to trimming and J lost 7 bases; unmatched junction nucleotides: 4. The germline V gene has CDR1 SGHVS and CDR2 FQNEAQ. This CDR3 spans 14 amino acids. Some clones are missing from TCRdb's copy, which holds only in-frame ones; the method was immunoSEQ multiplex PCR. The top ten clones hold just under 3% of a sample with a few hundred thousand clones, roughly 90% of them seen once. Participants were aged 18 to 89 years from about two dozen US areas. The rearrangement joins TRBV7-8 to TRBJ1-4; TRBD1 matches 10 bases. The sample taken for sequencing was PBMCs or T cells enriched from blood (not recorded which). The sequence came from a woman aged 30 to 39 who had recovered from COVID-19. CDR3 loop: CASSRQGAREKLFF. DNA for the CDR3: TGTGCCAGCAGCCGACAGGGGGCACGTGAAAAACTGTTTTTT.